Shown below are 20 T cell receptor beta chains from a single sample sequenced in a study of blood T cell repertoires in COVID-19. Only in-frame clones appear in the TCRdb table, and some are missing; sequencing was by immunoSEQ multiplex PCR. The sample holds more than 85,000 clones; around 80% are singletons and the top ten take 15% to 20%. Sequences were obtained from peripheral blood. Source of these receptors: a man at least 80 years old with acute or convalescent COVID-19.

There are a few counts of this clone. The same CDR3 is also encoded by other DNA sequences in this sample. The CDR3: CASSVTGQYEQYF. Here the CDR3 DNA reads TGTGCCAGCAGCGTGACAGGGCAGTACGAGCAGTACTTC. The rearrangement joins TRBV9 to TRBJ2-7; 7 bases line up with TRBD1. V gave up 2 bases and J gave up 4 bases; unmatched junction bases: 3. Germline V gene data show CDR1 as SGDLS and CDR2 as YYNGEE. This CDR3 is 13 amino acids long.

CDR3 bases: TGCGCCAGCAGCCAAAGGGACAGGGGCTCCTACGAGCAGTACTTC. Residues: CASSQRDRGSYEQYF. J is TRBJ2-7 and V is TRBV4-1; TRBD1 aligns across 10 bases. V shed 2 bases, J shed 0 bases, and the junction held 1 base outside the gene matches. CDR1 MGHRA and CDR2 YSYEKL come from the germline V gene. The CDR3 spans 15 residues.

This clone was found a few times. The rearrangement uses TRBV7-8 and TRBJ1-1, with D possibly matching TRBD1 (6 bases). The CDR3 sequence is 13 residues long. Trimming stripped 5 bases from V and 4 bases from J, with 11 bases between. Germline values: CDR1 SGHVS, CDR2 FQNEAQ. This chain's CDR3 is CASSQQGITEAFF. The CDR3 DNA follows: TGTGCCAGCAGCCAGCAGGGGATCACTGAAGCTTTCTTT.

This CDR3 is CASSQAGGPGANVLTF. In DNA, the CDR3 is TGCGCCAGCAGCCAAGCAGGGGGCCCTGGGGCCAACGTCCTGACTTTC. The chain links TRBV4-1 to TRBJ2-6; 8 bases align to TRBD1. With V trimmed by 1 base and J by 2 bases, 1 base remained unmatched. From germline, CDR1 is MGHRA and CDR2 YSYEKL. CDR3 length: 16 amino acids.

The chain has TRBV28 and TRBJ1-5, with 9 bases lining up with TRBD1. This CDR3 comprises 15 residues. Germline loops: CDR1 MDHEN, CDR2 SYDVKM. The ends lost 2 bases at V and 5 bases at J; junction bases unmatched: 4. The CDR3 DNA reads TGTGCCAGCAGTTTACAGGGACAGGGATATCAGCCCCAGCATTTT. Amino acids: CASSLQGQGYQPQHF.

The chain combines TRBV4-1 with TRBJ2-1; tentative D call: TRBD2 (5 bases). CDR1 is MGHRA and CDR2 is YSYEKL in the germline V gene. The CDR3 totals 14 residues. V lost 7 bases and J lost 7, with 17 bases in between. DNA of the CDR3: TGCGCCAGCACCCCTGGGCTAGCTCGGAATGAGCAGTTCTTC. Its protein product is CASTPGLARNEQFF.

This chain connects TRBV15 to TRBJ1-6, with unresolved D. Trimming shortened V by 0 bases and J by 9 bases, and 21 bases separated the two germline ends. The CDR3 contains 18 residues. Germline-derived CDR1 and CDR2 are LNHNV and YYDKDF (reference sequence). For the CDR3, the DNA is TGTGCCACCAGCAGAGATTTGAGGAGGCTCAAGCTGGTTTCACCCCTCCACTTT. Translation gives CATSRDLRRLKLVSPLHF.

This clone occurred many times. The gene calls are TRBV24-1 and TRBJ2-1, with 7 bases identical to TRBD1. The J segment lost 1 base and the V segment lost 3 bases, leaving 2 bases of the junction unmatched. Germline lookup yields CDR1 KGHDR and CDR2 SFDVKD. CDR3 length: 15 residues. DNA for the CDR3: TGTGCCACCAGTGATCCACAGGGGTCCTACAATGAGCAGTTCTTC. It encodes CATSDPQGSYNEQFF.

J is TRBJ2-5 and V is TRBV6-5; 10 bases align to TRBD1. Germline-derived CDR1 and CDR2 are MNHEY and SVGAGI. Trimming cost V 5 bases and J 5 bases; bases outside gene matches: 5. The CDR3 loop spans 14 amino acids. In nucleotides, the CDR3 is TGTGCCAGCAGTCGGGACAGGGGAGGGGAGACCCAGTACTTC. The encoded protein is CASSRDRGGETQYF.

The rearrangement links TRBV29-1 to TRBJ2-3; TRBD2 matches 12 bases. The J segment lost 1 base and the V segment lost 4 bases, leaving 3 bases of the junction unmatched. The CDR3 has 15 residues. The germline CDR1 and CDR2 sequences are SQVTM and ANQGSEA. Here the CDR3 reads CSVGTSGTRTDTQYF. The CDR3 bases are TGCAGCGTTGGGACTAGCGGGACCCGCACAGATACGCAGTATTTT.

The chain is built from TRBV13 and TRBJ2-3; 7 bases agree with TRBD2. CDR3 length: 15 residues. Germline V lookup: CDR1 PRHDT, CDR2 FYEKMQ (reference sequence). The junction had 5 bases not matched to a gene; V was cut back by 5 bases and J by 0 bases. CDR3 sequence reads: CASSPGGRSTDTQYF. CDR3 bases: TGTGCCAGCAGCCCCGGGGGGAGAAGCACAGATACGCAGTATTTT.

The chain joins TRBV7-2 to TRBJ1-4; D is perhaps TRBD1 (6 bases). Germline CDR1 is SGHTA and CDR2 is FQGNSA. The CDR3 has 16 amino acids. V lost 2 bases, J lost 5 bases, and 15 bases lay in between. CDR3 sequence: CASSLRPTGKNEKLFF. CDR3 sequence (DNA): TGTGCCAGCAGCTTACGACCGACAGGAAAGAATGAAAAACTGTTTTTT. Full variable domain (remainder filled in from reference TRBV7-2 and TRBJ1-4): GAGVSQSPSNKVTEKGKDVELRCDPISGHTALYWYRQSLGQGLEFLIYFQGNSAPDKSGLPSDRFSAERTGGSVSTLTIQRTQQEDSAVYLCASSLRPTGKNEKLFFGSGTQLSVL.

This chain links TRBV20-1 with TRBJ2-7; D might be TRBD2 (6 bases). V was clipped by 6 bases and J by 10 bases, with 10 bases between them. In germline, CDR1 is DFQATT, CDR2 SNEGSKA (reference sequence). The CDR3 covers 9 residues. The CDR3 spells CSAGGTQYF. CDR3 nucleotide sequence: TGCAGTGCAGGAGGGACTCAGTACTTC.

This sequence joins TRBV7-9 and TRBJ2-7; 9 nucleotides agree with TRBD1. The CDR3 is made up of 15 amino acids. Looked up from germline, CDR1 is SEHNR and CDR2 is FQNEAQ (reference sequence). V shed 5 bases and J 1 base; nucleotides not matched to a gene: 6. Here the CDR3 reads CASSPGTGKSYEQYF. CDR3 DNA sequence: TGTGCCAGCAGCCCGGGGACAGGGAAATCCTACGAGCAGTACTTC.

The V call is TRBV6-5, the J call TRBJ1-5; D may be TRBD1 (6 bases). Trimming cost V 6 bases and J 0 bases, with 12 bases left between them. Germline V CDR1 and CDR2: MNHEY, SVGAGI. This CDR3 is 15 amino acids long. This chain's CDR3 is CASRRQVSSNQPQHF. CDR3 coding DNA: TGTGCCAGCAGAAGACAGGTATCTAGCAATCAGCCCCAGCATTTT.

The CDR3 coding sequence is TGCGCCAGCAGCTTGACATCGACTCCCTACGAGCAGTACTTC. Encoded protein: CASSLTSTPYEQYF. The gene calls are TRBV5-1 and TRBJ2-7; D is unresolved. Trimming cost V 1 base and J 2 bases, with 10 bases left between them. This CDR3 is 14 amino acids long. Per the germline V gene, CDR1 is SGHRS and CDR2 is YFSETQ.

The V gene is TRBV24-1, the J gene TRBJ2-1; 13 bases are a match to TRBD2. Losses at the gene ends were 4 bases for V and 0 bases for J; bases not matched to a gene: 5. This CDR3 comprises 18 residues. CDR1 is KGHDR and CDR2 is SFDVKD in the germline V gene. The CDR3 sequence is CATSDPRTSGGSYNEQFF. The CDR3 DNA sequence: TGTGCCACCAGTGACCCCAGGACTAGCGGGGGCTCCTACAATGAGCAGTTCTTC.

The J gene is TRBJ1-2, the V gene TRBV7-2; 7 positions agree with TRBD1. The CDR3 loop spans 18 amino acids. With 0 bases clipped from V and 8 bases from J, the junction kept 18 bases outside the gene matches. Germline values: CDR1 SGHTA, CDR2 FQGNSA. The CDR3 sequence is CASSLAGTVKTLYRGYTF. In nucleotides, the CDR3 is TGTGCCAGCAGCTTAGCGGGGACAGTCAAAACGTTGTATAGAGGCTACACCTTC.

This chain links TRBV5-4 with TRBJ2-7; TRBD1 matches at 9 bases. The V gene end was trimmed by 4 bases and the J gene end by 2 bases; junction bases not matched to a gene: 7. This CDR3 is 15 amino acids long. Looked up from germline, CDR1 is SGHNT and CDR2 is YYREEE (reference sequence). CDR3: CASSVGQGGPYEQYF. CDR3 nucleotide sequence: TGTGCCAGCAGCGTGGGACAGGGAGGTCCCTACGAGCAGTACTTC.

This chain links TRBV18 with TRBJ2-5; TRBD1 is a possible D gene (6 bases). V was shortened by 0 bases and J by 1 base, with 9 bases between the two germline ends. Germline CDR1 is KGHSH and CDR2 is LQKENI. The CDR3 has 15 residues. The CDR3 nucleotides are TGTGCCAGCTCACCACCGGTGACAGGCCAAGAGACCCAGTACTTC. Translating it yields CASSPPVTGQETQYF. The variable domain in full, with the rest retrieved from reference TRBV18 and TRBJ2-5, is NAGVMQNPRHLVRRRGQEARLRCSPMKGHSHVYWYRQLPEEGLKFMVYLQKENIIDESGMPKERFSAEFPKEGPSILRIQQVVRGDSAAYFCASSPPVTGQETQYFGPGTRLLVL.